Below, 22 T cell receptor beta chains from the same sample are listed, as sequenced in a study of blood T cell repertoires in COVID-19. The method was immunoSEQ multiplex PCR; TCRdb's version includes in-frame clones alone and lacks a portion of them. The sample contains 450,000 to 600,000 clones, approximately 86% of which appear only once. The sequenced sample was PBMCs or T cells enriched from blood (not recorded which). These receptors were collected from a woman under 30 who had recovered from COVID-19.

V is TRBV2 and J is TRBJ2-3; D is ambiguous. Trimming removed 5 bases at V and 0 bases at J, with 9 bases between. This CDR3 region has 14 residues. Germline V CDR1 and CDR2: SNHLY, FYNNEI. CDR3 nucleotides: TGTGCCAGCAGTCTTCGACTGAGCACAGATACGCAGTATTTT. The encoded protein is CASSLRLSTDTQYF.

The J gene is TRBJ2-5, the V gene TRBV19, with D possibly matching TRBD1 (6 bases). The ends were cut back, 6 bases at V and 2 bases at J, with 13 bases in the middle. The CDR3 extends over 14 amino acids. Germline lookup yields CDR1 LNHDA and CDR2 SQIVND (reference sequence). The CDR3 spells CASSPIQGQETQYF. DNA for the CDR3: TGTGCCAGTAGCCCTATCCAGGGGCAAGAGACCCAGTACTTC.

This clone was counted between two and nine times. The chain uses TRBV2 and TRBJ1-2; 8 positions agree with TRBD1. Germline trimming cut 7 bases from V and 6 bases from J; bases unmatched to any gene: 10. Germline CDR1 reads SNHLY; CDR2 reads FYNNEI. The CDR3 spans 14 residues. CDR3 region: CASNPLQGENGYTF. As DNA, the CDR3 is TGTGCCAGCAATCCCTTACAGGGGGAAAATGGCTACACCTTC.

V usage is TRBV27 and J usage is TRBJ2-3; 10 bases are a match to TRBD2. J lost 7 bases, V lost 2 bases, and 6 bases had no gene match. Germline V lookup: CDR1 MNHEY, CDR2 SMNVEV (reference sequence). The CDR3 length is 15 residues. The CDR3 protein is CASSLTGTSVYTQYF. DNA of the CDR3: TGTGCCAGCAGTTTAACCGGGACTAGCGTATATACGCAGTATTTT.

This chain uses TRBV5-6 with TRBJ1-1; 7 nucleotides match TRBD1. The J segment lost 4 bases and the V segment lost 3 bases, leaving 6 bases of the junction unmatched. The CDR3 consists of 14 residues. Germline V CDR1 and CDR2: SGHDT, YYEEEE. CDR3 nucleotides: TGTGCCAGCAGCTACCCAACAGGGGCCACTGAAGCTTTCTTT. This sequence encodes CASSYPTGATEAFF.

The CDR3 loop reads CASSLDLSSRQGVNTEAFF. The DNA of the CDR3 is TGTGCCAGCAGCTTGGATTTGAGTTCCCGACAGGGAGTGAACACTGAAGCTTTCTTT. The rearrangement joins TRBV5-4 to TRBJ1-1; TRBD1 aligns across 7 bases. The CDR3 spans 19 residues. V was pared by 0 bases and J by 0 bases, with 14 bases of the junction left unmatched. Germline CDR1 reads SGHNT; CDR2 reads YYREEE (reference sequence).

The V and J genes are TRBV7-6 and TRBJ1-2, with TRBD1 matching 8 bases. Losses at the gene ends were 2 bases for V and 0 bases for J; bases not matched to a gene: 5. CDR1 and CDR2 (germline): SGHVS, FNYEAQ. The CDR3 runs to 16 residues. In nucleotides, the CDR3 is TGTGCCAGCAGCTTAAGACAGGGGAAGTCTAACTATGGCTACACCTTC. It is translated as CASSLRQGKSNYGYTF.

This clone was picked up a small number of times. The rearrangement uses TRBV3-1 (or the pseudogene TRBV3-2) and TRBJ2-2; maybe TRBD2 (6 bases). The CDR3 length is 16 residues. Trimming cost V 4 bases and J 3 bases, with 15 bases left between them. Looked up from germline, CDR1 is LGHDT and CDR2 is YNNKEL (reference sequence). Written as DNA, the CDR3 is TGTGCCAGCAGCCCCCTAGTAGGGGAGGACACCGGGGAGCTGTTTTTT. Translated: CASSPLVGEDTGELFF.

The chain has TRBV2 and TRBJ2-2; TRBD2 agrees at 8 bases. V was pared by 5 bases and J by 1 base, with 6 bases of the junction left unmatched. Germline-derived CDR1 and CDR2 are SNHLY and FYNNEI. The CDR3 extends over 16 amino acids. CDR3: CASSPSTSGNTGELFF. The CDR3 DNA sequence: TGTGCCAGCAGTCCCTCTACTAGCGGGAACACCGGGGAGCTGTTTTTT.

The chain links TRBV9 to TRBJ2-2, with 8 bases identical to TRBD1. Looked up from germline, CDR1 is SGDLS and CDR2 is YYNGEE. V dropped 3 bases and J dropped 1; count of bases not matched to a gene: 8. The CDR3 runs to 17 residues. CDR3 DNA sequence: TGTGCCAGCAGCGCATCAGGACAGGGAAGGAACACCGGGGAGCTGTTTTTT. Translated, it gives CASSASGQGRNTGELFF.

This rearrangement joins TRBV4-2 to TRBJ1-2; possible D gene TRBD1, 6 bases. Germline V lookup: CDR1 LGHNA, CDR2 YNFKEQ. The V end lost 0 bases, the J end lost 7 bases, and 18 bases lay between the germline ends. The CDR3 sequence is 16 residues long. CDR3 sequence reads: CASSQDVTGRLGGYTF. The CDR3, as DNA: TGTGCCAGCAGCCAAGACGTAACAGGGCGTCTTGGTGGCTACACCTTC.

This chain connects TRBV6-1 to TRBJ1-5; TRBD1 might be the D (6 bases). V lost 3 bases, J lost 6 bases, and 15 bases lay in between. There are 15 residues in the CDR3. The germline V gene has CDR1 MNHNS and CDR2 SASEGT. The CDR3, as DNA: TGTGCCAGCAGTGATTCGGGGGGCGGTAGTCAGCCCCAGCATTTT. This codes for CASSDSGGGSQPQHF.

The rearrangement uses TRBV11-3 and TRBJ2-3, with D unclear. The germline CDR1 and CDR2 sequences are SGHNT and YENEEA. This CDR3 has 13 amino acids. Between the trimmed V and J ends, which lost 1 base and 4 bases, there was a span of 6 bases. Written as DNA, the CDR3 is TGTGCCAGCAGCTTAGCAACGGCAGATACGCAGTATTTT. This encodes CASSLATADTQYF.

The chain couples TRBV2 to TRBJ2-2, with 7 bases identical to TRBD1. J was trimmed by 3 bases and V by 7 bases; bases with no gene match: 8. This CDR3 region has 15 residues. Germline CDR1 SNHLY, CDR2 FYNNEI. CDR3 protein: CASIKTGPDTGELFF. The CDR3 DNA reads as TGTGCCAGCATTAAGACAGGGCCGGACACCGGGGAGCTGTTTTTT.

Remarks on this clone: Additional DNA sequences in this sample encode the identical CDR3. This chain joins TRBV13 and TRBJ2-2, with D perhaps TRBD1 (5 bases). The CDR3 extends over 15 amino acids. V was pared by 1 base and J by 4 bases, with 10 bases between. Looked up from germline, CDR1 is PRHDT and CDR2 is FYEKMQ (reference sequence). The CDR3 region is CASSLEGASTGELFF. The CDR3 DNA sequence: TGTGCCAGCAGCTTAGAAGGGGCTAGCACCGGGGAGCTGTTTTTT.

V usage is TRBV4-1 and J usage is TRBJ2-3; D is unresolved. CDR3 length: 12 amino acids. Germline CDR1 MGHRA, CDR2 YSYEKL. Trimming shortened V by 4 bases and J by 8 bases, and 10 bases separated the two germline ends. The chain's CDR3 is CASSPLNGTQYF. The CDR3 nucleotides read TGCGCCAGCAGCCCACTGAATGGTACGCAGTATTTT.

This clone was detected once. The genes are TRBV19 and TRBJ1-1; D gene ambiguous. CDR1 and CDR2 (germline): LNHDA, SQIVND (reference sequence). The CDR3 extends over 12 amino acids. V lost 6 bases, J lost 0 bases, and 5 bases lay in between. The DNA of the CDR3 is TGTGCCAGTAGCCCATTGAACACTGAAGCTTTCTTT. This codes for CASSPLNTEAFF.

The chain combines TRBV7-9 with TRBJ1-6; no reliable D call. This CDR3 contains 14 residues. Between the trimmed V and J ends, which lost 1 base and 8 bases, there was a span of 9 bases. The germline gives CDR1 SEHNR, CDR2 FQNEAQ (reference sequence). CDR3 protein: CASSLGPGDSPLHF. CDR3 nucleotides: TGTGCCAGCAGCTTAGGACCCGGGGATTCACCCCTCCACTTT.

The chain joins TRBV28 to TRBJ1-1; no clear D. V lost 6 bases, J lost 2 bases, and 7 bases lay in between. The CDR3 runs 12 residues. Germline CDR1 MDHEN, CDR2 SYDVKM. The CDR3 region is CASSPFNTEAFF. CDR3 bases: TGTGCCAGCAGCCCATTTAACACTGAAGCTTTCTTT.

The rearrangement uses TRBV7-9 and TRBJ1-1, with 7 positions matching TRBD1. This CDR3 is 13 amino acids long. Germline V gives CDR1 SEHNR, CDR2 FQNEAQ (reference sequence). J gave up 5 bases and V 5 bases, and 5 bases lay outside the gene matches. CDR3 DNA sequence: TGTGCCAGCAGCACAGGGGTAGGGACTGAAGCTTTCTTT. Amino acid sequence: CASSTGVGTEAFF.

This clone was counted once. CDR3 amino acids: CASSFLSEAFF. CDR3 nucleotide sequence: TGTGCCAGCAGCTTCTTATCTGAAGCTTTCTTT. This chain joins TRBV11-2 and TRBJ1-1; D call uncertain. With 3 bases removed from V and 6 bases from J, the gap between germline ends came to 5 bases. Germline values: CDR1 SGHAT, CDR2 FQNNGV. This CDR3 is 11 amino acids long.

The CDR3 loop is CASSVEGRGGPQETQYF. The CDR3 region has the DNA TGCGCCAGCTCAGTGGAGGGGCGGGGGGGCCCCCAAGAGACCCAGTACTTC. This rearrangement joins TRBV5-1 to TRBJ2-5; TRBD2 aligns across 9 bases. V trimming: 7 bases; J trimming: 1 base; junction bases outside the gene matches: 14. This CDR3 is built from 17 residues. Per germline, CDR1 SGHRS and CDR2 YFSETQ.